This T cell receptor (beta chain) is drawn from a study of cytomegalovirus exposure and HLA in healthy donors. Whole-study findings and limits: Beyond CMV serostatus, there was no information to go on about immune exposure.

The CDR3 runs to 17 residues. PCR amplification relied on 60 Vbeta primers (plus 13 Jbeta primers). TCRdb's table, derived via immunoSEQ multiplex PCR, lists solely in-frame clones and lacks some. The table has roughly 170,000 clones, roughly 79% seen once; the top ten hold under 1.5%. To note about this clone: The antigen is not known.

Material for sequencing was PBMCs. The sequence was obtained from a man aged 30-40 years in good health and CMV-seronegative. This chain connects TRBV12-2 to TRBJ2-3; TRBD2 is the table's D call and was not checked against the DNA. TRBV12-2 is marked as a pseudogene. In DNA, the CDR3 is TGTGCAAGTCGCTTAGTTAGCGGGGGGGGTTACACAGATACGCAGTATTTT. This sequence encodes CASRLVSGGGYTDTQYF.